This is a list of T cell receptor beta chains from one sample in a study of blood T cell repertoires in COVID-19. TCRdb's table, derived via immunoSEQ multiplex PCR, lists solely in-frame clones and lacks some. The sample contains 210,000 or so clones, 84% of which appear only once. The material sequenced was PBMCs or T cells enriched from blood (not recorded which). The receptors stem from a man aged 55 to 70 who had recovered from COVID-19. Both conserved end residues are part of each CDR3. Each record gives: V gene, J gene, CDR3 protein.

TRBV19	TRBJ1-1	CASIPRGAMNTEAFF
TRBV6-6	TRBJ1-1	CASSPDRLDTEAFF
TRBV6-5	TRBJ2-1	CASSYSISRGEQFF
TRBV7-9	TRBJ2-1	CASSRRGGVYNEQFF
TRBV5-1	TRBJ2-1	CASSSADRFSANEQFF
TRBV7-9	TRBJ2-2	CASSLLGTGRTGELFF
TRBV25-1	TRBJ1-1	CASRSGQGAFTEAFF
TRBV11-3	TRBJ2-1	CASSATTGVPSYNEQFF
TRBV5-1	TRBJ1-4	CASSLGQGSEKLFF
TRBV6-5	TRBJ2-7	CASSYSGQVGEQYF
TRBV9	TRBJ2-2	CASSVRGLGSNTGELFF
TRBV6-5	TRBJ2-3	CASRWTNTDTQYF
TRBV2	TRBJ2-3	CASSSSGGADTQYF
TRBV5-1	TRBJ1-1	CASSLDIATEAFF
TRBV5-1	TRBJ2-2	CASSLQGGNSGELFF
TRBV7-8	TRBJ2-7	CASSIGTRTYEQYF
TRBV11-2	TRBJ2-7	CASSLGQGVPLSRF
TRBV7-2	TRBJ2-1	CASSFPSGGVNEQFF
TRBV7-2	TRBJ1-2	CASSSGQAYGYTF
TRBV5-1	TRBJ2-5	CASSLNQETQYF
TRBV5-1	TRBJ2-7	CASSRPDRASYEQYF
TRBV7-9	TRBJ1-4	CASSLGTANEKLFF
TRBV6-2/TRBV6-3	TRBJ2-7	CASSRQGNEQYF
TRBV28	TRBJ1-2	CASSAEPRSTIVGGYTF
TRBV5-1	TRBJ2-5	CASSLGAGSQETQYF
TRBV10-3	TRBJ1-1	CAISDRVATEAFF
TRBV27	TRBJ1-2	CASRSPPGTGGGIGYTF
TRBV19	TRBJ1-1	CASSPQGNTEAFF
TRBV5-1	TRBJ1-2	CASSPPGQNYGYTF
TRBV7-9	TRBJ2-5	CASSWGTGGETQYF
TRBV19	TRBJ2-7	CASSIFGGVSYEQYF
TRBV6-6	TRBJ2-2	CASSYSGTKNTGELFF
TRBV6-5	TRBJ1-4	CASGAGSRKLFF
TRBV24-1	TRBJ2-3	CATSEPGTDTQYF
TRBV7-2	TRBJ2-7	CASSLYTGGDSYEQYF
TRBV2	TRBJ1-1	CASMVELNTEAFF
TRBV12-3/TRBV12-4	TRBJ1-3	CASSLWQGNTIYF
TRBV5-1	TRBJ1-2	CASSLEGTGQTGTF
TRBV7-9	TRBJ1-5	CASSGDSQISQHF
TRBV5-5	TRBJ1-3	CASTGTFGNTIYF
TRBV19	TRBJ1-2	CASSGQGALTIAYTF
TRBV5-1	TRBJ1-1	CASSFGDRVNTEAFF
TRBV7-9	TRBJ2-1	CASSLGDGSYNEQFF
TRBV7-9	TRBJ1-4	CASSLGEGRGKLFF
TRBV9	TRBJ1-3	CASSVDSGSVDTIYF
TRBV19	TRBJ1-2	CASSISAGGYGYTF
TRBV3-1/TRBV3-2	TRBJ1-3	CASSQETGTPNPSGNTIYF
TRBV30	TRBJ2-3	CAWSDERAPLDTQYF
TRBV7-7	TRBJ2-5	CASSLEPAGEETQYF
TRBV11-3	TRBJ2-3	CASSLVRGTDTQYF
TRBV7-3	TRBJ2-1	CASSPRPLAAGSYNEQFF
TRBV27	TRBJ1-1	CASSKHRGENTEAFF
TRBV5-1	TRBJ2-1	CASSLPRGGDSYNEQFF
TRBV9	TRBJ1-1	CASSTLTQPVEAFF
TRBV19	TRBJ2-1	CASRTGSTYNEQFF
TRBV29-1	TRBJ1-6	CSVGRSYNSPLHF
TRBV10-3	TRBJ1-2	CAISGDRRPGYTF
TRBV9	TRBJ2-3	CASSVGSGGPSTDTQYF